The 24 T cell receptor beta chains below all came from one sample that was sequenced in a study of CD4 T cells in relation to SARS-CoV-2 and coronaviruses (dated by TCRdb to the early 2020s). Library generation was performed with the immunoSEQ multiplex PCR assay. The immuneACCESS repertoire file appears here via TCRdb, limited to in-frame rearrangements. These files lack a portion of the clones; in checked studies, under half of the deficit traces to unresolved V genes, and the cause of the others is not known. The sample yields 24,000 or so clones; over 60% were counted once. Around a fifth of the sample belongs to the ten largest clones. Antigens of these TCRs are unknown. CD4+ T cells from unexposed donors were collected before the COVID-19 pandemic (2011-2018). Following 10 days of culture, the EasySep CD4+ T cell isolation kit was used to isolate CD4+ T cells. The specimen sequenced was CD4+ T cells from PBMCs, cultured in vitro. These receptors originate from a human donor in good health.

The CDR3 DNA is TGTGCCAGCAGCTTAGGGGTGTCCACCGGGGAGCTGTTTTTT. Protein product: CASSLGVSTGELFF. This rearrangement joins TRBV7-2 to TRBJ2-2; D call uncertain. Looked up from germline, CDR1 is SGHTA and CDR2 is FQGNSA. Trimming took 1 base from V and 4 from J, leaving 7 bases between them. The CDR3 sequence is 14 residues long. The whole variable domain, remainder taken from reference TRBV7-2 and TRBJ2-2, is GAGVSQSPSNKVTEKGKDVELRCDPISGHTALYWYRQSLGQGLEFLIYFQGNSAPDKSGLPSDRFSAERTGGSVSTLTIQRTQQEDSAVYLCASSLGVSTGELFFGEGSRLTVL.

The CDR3 DNA is TGTGCCAGCAGCTTCCCGACTAGGCTTGAGCAGTTCTTC. Its protein is CASSFPTRLEQFF. The V gene is TRBV7-9, the J gene TRBJ2-1, with D perhaps TRBD2 (6 bases). Germline V gene lookup returns CDR1 SEHNR and CDR2 FQNEAQ (reference sequence). Trimming shortened V by 3 bases and J by 9 bases, and 12 bases separated the two germline ends. This CDR3 has 13 amino acids.

The gene calls are TRBV19 and TRBJ2-5; D gene uncertain. Germline V gene data show CDR1 as LNHDA and CDR2 as SQIVND (reference sequence). Trimming removed 3 bases from V and 5 bases from J, with 10 bases in between. This CDR3 comprises 13 residues. This CDR3 is CASSMMVMETQYF. The CDR3 DNA reads as TGTGCCAGTAGTATGATGGTTATGGAGACCCAGTACTTC.

This clone was observed a single time. The J gene is TRBJ2-1, the V gene TRBV4-3; 7 bases are shared with TRBD2. Germline loops: CDR1 LGHNA, CDR2 YSLEER. The CDR3 totals 16 residues. V shed 0 bases, J shed 7 bases, and the junction held 9 bases outside the gene matches. Written as DNA, the CDR3 is TGCGCCAGCAGCCAAGAATTCCAAGCGGGATGGAATGAGCAGTTCTTC. Protein: CASSQEFQAGWNEQFF.

The chain joins TRBV27 to TRBJ1-2; D unclear. Germline CDR1 is MNHEY and CDR2 is SMNVEV (reference sequence). The germline V and J ends were trimmed by 6 bases and 2 bases, with 10 bases remaining between them. This CDR3 has 13 residues. The CDR3 DNA sequence: TGTGCCAGCAGGCCGGAGAGAAACTATGGCTACACCTTC. It encodes CASRPERNYGYTF.

The gene calls are TRBV5-1 and TRBJ1-3; the D gene is possibly TRBD1 (5 bases). Trimming removed 2 bases from V and 2 bases from J, with 11 bases in between. CDR1 and CDR2 (germline): SGHRS, YFSETQ. The CDR3 extends over 15 amino acids. In nucleotides, the CDR3 is TGCGCCAGCAGCTTAGAAGGGGACCCTGGAAACACCATATATTTT. Translated, it gives CASSLEGDPGNTIYF.

CDR3: CASSTGRYEQYF. CDR3 DNA sequence: TGCGCCAGCAGCACCGGACGTTACGAGCAGTACTTC. This chain joins TRBV5-1 and TRBJ2-7; D uncertain. The CDR3 loop spans 12 amino acids. V lost 4 bases to trimming and J lost 4 bases, with 9 bases between them. Looked up from germline, CDR1 is SGHRS and CDR2 is YFSETQ.

The chain uses TRBV25-1 and TRBJ1-1, with D possibly TRBD1 on 5 matching bases. The CDR3 has 17 amino acids. Trimming left V 2 bases short and J 4 bases short, with 20 bases between. CDR1 MGHDK and CDR2 SYGVNS come from the germline V gene. CDR3 coding DNA: TGTGCCAGCAGTGAACTCCTGACAGTATTAAGTGTCACTGAAGCTTTCTTT. This encodes CASSELLTVLSVTEAFF.

The chain links TRBV6-2 or TRBV6-3 to TRBJ2-3; D is perhaps TRBD1 (5 bases). From germline, CDR1 is MNHEY and CDR2 SVGEGT. The CDR3 is 14 residues long. V lost 0 bases to trimming and J lost 3 bases, with 7 bases between them. The CDR3 loop is CASSYSQGTDTQYF. The CDR3, as DNA: TGTGCCAGCAGTTACTCCCAGGGAACAGATACGCAGTATTTT.

The V call is TRBV20-1, the J call TRBJ2-3; TRBD1 matches 7 bases. CDR1 is DFQATT, CDR2 SNEGSKA, per germline (reference sequence). The V gene end was trimmed by 3 bases and the J gene end by 5 bases; junction bases not matched to a gene: 5. The CDR3 has 13 amino acids. The CDR3 region has the DNA TGCAGTGCTAGTCGACAGGGTAGAGATACGCAGTATTTT. This gives the protein CSASRQGRDTQYF.

The V gene is TRBV6-5, the J gene TRBJ2-4, with D perhaps matching TRBD1 (5 bases). Trimming stripped 6 bases from V and 0 bases from J, with 9 bases between. The CDR3 totals 14 residues. From germline, CDR1 is MNHEY and CDR2 SVGAGI. CDR3: CASRDRLAKNIQYF. CDR3 DNA sequence: TGTGCCAGCAGAGACAGATTAGCCAAAAACATTCAGTACTTC.

V gene TRBV6-2 or TRBV6-3 combines with J gene TRBJ2-5; D gene uncertain. The CDR3 loop spans 14 amino acids. Trimming shortened V by 6 bases and J by 5 bases, and 16 bases separated the two germline ends. Germline loops: CDR1 MNHEY, CDR2 SVGEGT. As DNA, the CDR3 is TGTGCCAGCAGCCGACCCCGTAAAGGGGAGACCCAGTACTTC. Translating gives CASSRPRKGETQYF.

CDR3 amino acids: CASTGQASYEQYF. The CDR3 DNA is TGTGCCTCTACGGGACAGGCCTCCTACGAGCAGTACTTC. The chain carries TRBV30 and TRBJ2-7; 8 bases are a match to TRBD1. The CDR3 spans 13 residues. Germline loops: CDR1 GTSNPN, CDR2 SVGIG (reference sequence). Unmatched junction bases numbered 5, after V lost 7 bases and J lost 0 bases.

The chain joins TRBV7-9 to TRBJ2-7; TRBD1 aligns across 9 bases. Germline V gene data show CDR1 as SEHNR and CDR2 as FQNEAQ (reference sequence). J lost 5 bases, V lost 5 bases, and 4 bases had no gene match. The CDR3 consists of 13 residues. CDR3 nucleotide sequence: TGTGCCAGCAGCCCGAGGACAGGGGACGAGCAGTACTTC. It encodes CASSPRTGDEQYF.

The V call is TRBV29-1, the J call TRBJ2-3, with D unclear. There are 13 residues in the CDR3. The germline V and J ends were trimmed by 5 bases and 2 bases, with 11 bases remaining between them. Germline values: CDR1 SQVTM, CDR2 ANQGSEA. The CDR3 loop is CSVHLAFTDTQYF. The CDR3 nucleotides read TGCAGCGTTCACCTTGCTTTCACAGATACGCAGTATTTT.

The chain uses TRBV7-9 and TRBJ1-1, with 9 bases identical to TRBD1. CDR3 length: 17 residues. V trimming: 5 bases; J trimming: 2 bases; junction bases outside the gene matches: 12. The V gene's germline CDR1 is SEHNR and CDR2 FQNEAQ (reference sequence). Written as DNA, the CDR3 is TGTGCCAGCAGCACGGGACAGGGAATCTTACTAAACACTGAAGCTTTCTTT. This sequence encodes CASSTGQGILLNTEAFF.

A single count supports this clone. This sequence joins TRBV11-3 and TRBJ2-7, with a weak D call TRBD2 (5 bases). The CDR3 is 13 residues long. Germline V gives CDR1 SGHNT, CDR2 YENEEA. V shed 2 bases and J shed 7 bases, with 12 bases lying between them. In DNA form, the CDR3 reads TGTGCCAGCAGCTTACTAGACGGGAAAGAGCAGTACTTC. Translating gives CASSLLDGKEQYF.

The rearrangement joins TRBV30 to TRBJ1-1; D gene unclear. V was shortened by 3 bases and J by 0 bases, with 2 bases between the two germline ends. Germline V gene sequence: CDR1 GTSNPN, CDR2 SVGIG (reference sequence). CDR3 size: 11 residues. CDR3 coding DNA: TGTGCCTGGAGCCTGAACACTGAAGCTTTCTTT. Protein sequence: CAWSLNTEAFF.

V gene TRBV6-6 combines with J gene TRBJ2-7; no definite D call. This CDR3 is built from 14 residues. The V and J ends lost 3 bases and 5 bases respectively, with 14 bases between them. Germline lookup yields CDR1 MNHNY and CDR2 SVGAGI (reference sequence). DNA for the CDR3: TGTGCCAGCAGTTATTGGGATGTGGGTAACGAGCAGTACTTC. Translation gives CASSYWDVGNEQYF.

This clone was observed a single time. The rearrangement links TRBV4-3 to TRBJ2-7; possibly TRBD2 for D (6 bases). Per the germline V gene, CDR1 is LGHNA and CDR2 is YSLEER. This CDR3 contains 15 residues. Trimming removed 2 bases from V and 3 bases from J, with 14 bases in between. The DNA for the CDR3 is TGCGCCAGCAGCCAAACCCGGGACTCTTTCTACGAGCAGTACTTC. It yields the protein CASSQTRDSFYEQYF.

Worth noting for this clone: At one end, the junction sequence differs from germline, possibly due to a read error. This chain links TRBV2 with TRBJ2-3; 9 bases match TRBD2. Germline V gene sequence: CDR1 SNHLY, CDR2 FYNNEI. The CDR3 loop spans 14 amino acids. CDR3 DNA sequence: TGTGCCAGCAGTAGATTGGCGGGGGGGGATACACAGTATTTT. Its translation is CASSRLAGGDTQYF.

The chain joins TRBV4-2 to TRBJ1-1; TRBD1 matches 8 bases. The CDR3 runs 16 residues. Germline assignment: CDR1 LGHNA and CDR2 YNFKEQ. With V trimmed by 1 base and J by 1 base, 5 bases remained unmatched. Written as DNA, the CDR3 is TGTGCCAGCAGCCAAGGCGGCGGGACAGGGAACACTGAAGCTTTCTTT. Its translation is CASSQGGGTGNTEAFF.

This chain links TRBV25-1 with TRBJ2-5; tentatively, D is TRBD1 or TRBD2 (5 bases each). The CDR3 covers 14 residues. Trimming removed 2 bases at V and 5 bases at J, with 12 bases between. Germline V gene sequence: CDR1 MGHDK, CDR2 SYGVNS. DNA for the CDR3: TGTGCCAGCAGTGAAGGGACCTTCGGGGAGACCCAGTACTTC. Protein product: CASSEGTFGETQYF.

This clone was counted between two and nine times. V gene TRBV11-2 combines with J gene TRBJ1-1; TRBD1 matches at 7 bases. V lost 3 bases and J lost 0; bases outside the gene matches: 10. CDR1 and CDR2 (germline): SGHAT, FQNNGV. The CDR3 is made up of 17 amino acids. The CDR3: CASSLITLQGLNTEAFF. For the CDR3, the DNA is TGTGCCAGCAGCTTGATAACGTTACAGGGGTTGAACACTGAAGCTTTCTTT.